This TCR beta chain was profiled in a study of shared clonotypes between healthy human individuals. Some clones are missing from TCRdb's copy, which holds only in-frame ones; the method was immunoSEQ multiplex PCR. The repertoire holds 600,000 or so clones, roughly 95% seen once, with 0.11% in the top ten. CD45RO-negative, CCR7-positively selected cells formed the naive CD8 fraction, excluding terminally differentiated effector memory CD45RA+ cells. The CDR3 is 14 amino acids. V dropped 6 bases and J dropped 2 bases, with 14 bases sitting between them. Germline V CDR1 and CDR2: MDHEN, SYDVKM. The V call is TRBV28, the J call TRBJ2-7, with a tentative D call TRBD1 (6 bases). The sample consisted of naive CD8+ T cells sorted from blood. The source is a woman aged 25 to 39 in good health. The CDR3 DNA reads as TGTGCCAGCAGGATCCGGGACATACCCTACGAGCAGTACTTC. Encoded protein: CASRIRDIPYEQYF.